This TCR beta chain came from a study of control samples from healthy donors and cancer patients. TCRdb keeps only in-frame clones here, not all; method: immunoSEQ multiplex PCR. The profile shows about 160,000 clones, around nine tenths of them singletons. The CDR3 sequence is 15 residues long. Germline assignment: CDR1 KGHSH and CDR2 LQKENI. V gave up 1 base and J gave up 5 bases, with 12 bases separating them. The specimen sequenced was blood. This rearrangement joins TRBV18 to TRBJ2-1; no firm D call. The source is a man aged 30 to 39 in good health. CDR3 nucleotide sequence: TGTGCCAGCTCACCACAACAGTCGTCGGACAATGAGCAGTTCTTC. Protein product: CASSPQQSSDNEQFF.